Listed below are T cell receptor beta chains from one sample, sequenced in a study of blood T cell repertoires in COVID-19. Clones were sequenced by immunoSEQ multiplex PCR, and TCRdb holds only the in-frame ones, with some missing. There are about 110,000 clones in the sample; 65% to 80% occur only once, and about 0.85% lies in the top ten. Material: peripheral blood. These TCRs come from a human donor with acute or convalescent COVID-19. The donor label of this sample is uncertain. Each CDR3 is given with its conserved first and last residue. A D gene is named only where the DNA matches it firmly. The listing skips clone size in some rows; elsewhere it reads once, few, many or a size class.

v_gene	j_gene	abundance	d_gene	CDR3aa	CDR3nt
TRBV28	TRBJ2-7	once	TRBD1	CASSSVGQGAYEQYF	TGTGCCAGCAGTTCGGTGGGACAGGGGGCCTACGAGCAGTACTTC
TRBV28	TRBJ1-5	.	TRBD1	CASSTDRAQPQHF	TGTGCCAGCAGCACGGACAGGGCTCAGCCCCAGCATTTT
TRBV2	TRBJ2-2	medium-sized	TRBD1	CASSYRGAGELFF	TGTGCCAGCAGCTACAGGGGCGCCGGGGAGCTGTTTTTT
TRBV13	TRBJ1-1	.	TRBD1	CASTLQGMNTEAFF	TGTGCCAGCACCCTACAGGGGATGAACACTGAAGCTTTCTTT
TRBV6-2/TRBV6-3	TRBJ2-1	.	TRBD2	CASSFLAGARNEQFF	TGTGCCAGCAGTTTTCTAGCGGGGGCCCGCAATGAGCAGTTCTTC
TRBV6-2/TRBV6-3	TRBJ2-2	.	TRBD2	CASSPRGTSGGVNTGELFF	TGTGCCAGCAGTCCCCGGGGGACTAGCGGGGGCGTGAACACCGGGGAGCTGTTTTTT
TRBV28	TRBJ1-3	.	.	CASSLLESSGNTIYF	TGTGCCAGCAGTTTACTAGAGAGCTCTGGAAACACCATATATTTT
TRBV19	TRBJ1-5	.	.	CASSIKDIGNQPQHF	TGTGCCAGTAGTATAAAGGACATCGGCAATCAGCCCCAGCATTTT
TRBV5-1	TRBJ2-7	.	TRBD1	CASSLAPQGAYAAYEQYF	TGCGCCAGCAGCTTGGCCCCACAGGGGGCCTATGCAGCGTACGAGCAGTACTTC
TRBV29-1	TRBJ1-3	.	.	CSVEGSGSGNTIYF	TGCAGCGTTGAGGGCTCAGGTTCTGGAAACACCATATATTTT
TRBV30	TRBJ1-2	few	TRBD1	CAWRATGGVGYTF	TGTGCCTGGAGAGCGACAGGGGGCGTTGGCTACACCTTC
TRBV5-1	TRBJ2-2	.	TRBD2	CASSLVRLAGGYRNTGELFF	TGCGCCAGCAGCTTGGTTCGGCTAGCGGGGGGTTACAGGAACACCGGGGAGCTGTTTTTT
TRBV7-7	TRBJ2-5	few	.	CASSLLANSGETQYF	TGTGCTAGCAGCTTATTAGCTAACTCGGGGGAGACCCAGTACTTC
TRBV5-1	TRBJ1-2	.	.	CASTDGGAEVGYTF	TGCGCCAGCACTGACGGGGGGGCGGAGGTTGGCTACACCTTC
TRBV28	TRBJ1-2	.	.	CASSQQGWSYGYTF	TGTGCCAGCAGCCAACAGGGTTGGAGCTATGGCTACACCTTC
TRBV18	TRBJ2-1	.	TRBD2	CASSPPGSGGAQGEQFF	TGTGCCAGCTCACCACCGGGGAGCGGGGGGGCCCAAGGTGAGCAGTTCTTC
TRBV6-5	TRBJ2-7	many	TRBD1	CASRTGGSTYEQYF	TGTGCCAGCAGGACAGGGGGCTCTACCTACGAGCAGTACTTC
TRBV21-1	TRBJ2-2	.	.	CASSNLAGAHTGELFF	TGTGCCAGCAGCAACCTAGCGGGGGCACACACCGGGGAGCTGTTTTTT
TRBV11-2	TRBJ1-6	.	TRBD1	CASSFGTGGSPLHF	TGTGCCAGCAGCTTTGGGACAGGCGGCTCACCCCTCCACTTT
TRBV6-2/TRBV6-3	TRBJ1-5	once	TRBD1	CASSFGTGSNQPQHF	TGTGCCAGCAGTTTCGGGACAGGCAGCAATCAGCCCCAGCATTTT
TRBV11-2	TRBJ1-6	.	.	CASSLQKYSPLHF	TGTGCCAGCAGCCTCCAGAAATATTCACCCCTCCACTTT
TRBV5-4	TRBJ2-5	.	.	CASSFGGAETQYF	TGTGCCAGCAGCTTCGGCGGGGCGGAGACCCAGTACTTC
TRBV5-4	TRBJ1-2	.	TRBD1	CASSLAPPDRRFYGYTF	TGTGCCAGCAGCTTGGCCCCCCCGGACAGGAGGTTTTATGGCTACACCTTC
TRBV11-2	TRBJ2-1	.	TRBD2	CASRTGLAGFNEQFF	TGTGCCAGCAGGACCGGACTAGCGGGGTTCAATGAGCAGTTCTTC
TRBV19	TRBJ1-5	few	.	CASSIGSSLGPQHF	TGTGCCAGTAGTATAGGTAGCAGTCTGGGGCCCCAGCATTTT
TRBV19	TRBJ1-4	.	TRBD1	CASGQGNEKLFF	TGTGCCAGTGGACAGGGGAATGAAAAACTGTTTTTT
TRBV10-2	TRBJ1-2	.	TRBD1	CASSKQGGPNYGYTF	TGCGCCAGCAGTAAACAGGGGGGTCCTAACTATGGCTACACCTTC
TRBV2	TRBJ2-6	.	.	CASRDIDTSGANVLTF	TGTGCCAGCAGAGACATTGACACCTCTGGGGCCAACGTCCTGACTTTC
TRBV7-9	TRBJ2-1	many	.	CASSLYGRNNEQFF	TGTGCCAGCAGCTTATATGGGAGAAACAATGAGCAGTTCTTC
TRBV5-1	TRBJ1-2	few	.	CASSLNQGYGYTF	TGCGCCAGCAGCTTGAATCAGGGGTATGGCTACACCTTC
TRBV19	TRBJ2-3	.	.	CASTKGASVTDTQYF	TGTGCCAGTACCAAGGGGGCTAGCGTAACAGATACGCAGTATTTT
TRBV2	TRBJ2-5	.	TRBD2	CASRETGTKGQTQYF	TGTGCCAGCAGGGAGACCGGGACTAAAGGTCAGACCCAGTACTTC
TRBV7-6	TRBJ2-5	.	.	CASSLRSQETQYF	TGTGCCAGCAGCTTACGCAGCCAAGAGACCCAGTACTTC
TRBV5-1	TRBJ2-3	once	.	CASAETTMSTDTQYF	TGCGCCAGCGCAGAGACTACCATGAGCACAGATACGCAGTATTTT
TRBV5-1	TRBJ1-6	once	TRBD1	CASRIDRVNSPLHF	TGCGCCAGCAGAATCGACAGGGTTAATTCACCCCTCCACTTT
TRBV14	TRBJ2-7	.	TRBD1	CASSQHRGSVEQYF	TGTGCCAGCAGCCAGCACAGGGGATCGGTCGAGCAGTACTTC
TRBV29-1	TRBJ2-7	.	TRBD1	CSVATGLTYEQYF	TGCAGCGTTGCGACAGGGCTTACCTACGAGCAGTACTTC
TRBV10-2	TRBJ1-5	.	.	CASSGRQGGQPQHF	TGCGCCAGCAGCGGGCGGCAGGGAGGACAGCCCCAGCATTTT
TRBV7-2	TRBJ2-7	.	TRBD2	CASSSLAGAPAQQYF	TGTGCCAGCAGCTCTTTAGCGGGGGCCCCCGCCCAGCAGTACTTC
TRBV12-3/TRBV12-4	TRBJ1-2	few	.	CASTWGLRYGYTF	TGTGCCAGCACCTGGGGGCTTCGCTATGGCTACACCTTC
TRBV29-1	TRBJ1-5	few	TRBD1	CSVSGGLNQPQHF	TGCAGCGTGTCAGGGGGCCTAAATCAGCCCCAGCATTTT
TRBV30	TRBJ1-3	.	.	CAWSVGSSGNTIYF	TGTGCCTGGAGTGTCGGGAGCTCTGGAAACACCATATATTTT
TRBV4-1	TRBJ1-6	.	TRBD1	CASSKRQGTDNSPLHF	TGCGCCAGCAGCAAGAGACAGGGAACAGATAATTCACCCCTCCACTTT
TRBV19	TRBJ1-4	few	.	CAISRSLEEKLFF	TGTGCCATCTCCCGGAGTCTGGAGGAAAAACTGTTTTTT
TRBV6-5	TRBJ1-5	.	.	CASRPQGNQPQHF	TGTGCCAGCAGACCCCAGGGGAATCAGCCCCAGCATTTT
TRBV6-2/TRBV6-3	TRBJ2-2	few	.	CASSYLRDTGELFF	TGTGCCAGCAGTTACCTCCGGGACACCGGGGAGCTGTTTTTT
TRBV3-1/TRBV3-2	TRBJ2-2	.	.	CASSHRSYENRINTGELFF	TGTGCCAGCAGCCATAGATCATATGAAAACAGGATTAACACCGGGGAGCTGTTTTTT
TRBV28	TRBJ1-3	.	TRBD1	CASADRAGNTIYF	TGTGCCAGCGCGGACAGGGCTGGAAACACCATATATTTT
TRBV9	TRBJ1-2	.	.	CASSASYFGYTF	TGTGCCAGCAGCGCGAGCTACTTTGGCTACACCTTC
TRBV9	TRBJ1-6	.	.	CASSASHTVSGGSPLHF	TGTGCCAGCAGCGCCTCCCACACAGTGAGTGGAGGCTCACCCCTCCACTTT
TRBV20-1	TRBJ1-2	.	.	CSASQGPEGYTF	TGCAGTGCTAGTCAGGGCCCGGAAGGCTACACCTTC